The 29 T cell receptor beta chains below all came from one sample that was sequenced in a study of response to subunit inactivated influenza vaccine. TCRdb fed the RT-PCR reads into MiXCR, producing one record per CDR3 protein. Of 500,000 to 550,000 distinct CDR3 sequences listed, roughly a quarter were seen once; the top ten hold around 2.8%. These same data were also listed under a study on T cells expressing NK-cell markers. That report notes: Synthesis of TCR beta cDNA relied on 5'RACE template switching carrying UMIs.

Here the sequenced sample was CD4+ T cells sorted from PBMCs, taken roughly 12 days after vaccination. All receptors derive from a man aged 50-59 years who received an inactivated influenza vaccine.

In its sample, this clonotype was seen a few times. The V gene is TRBV20-1, the J gene TRBJ2-3, with 7 bases identical to TRBD1. Trimming removed 6 bases from V and 3 bases from J; junction bases left unmatched: 3. The CDR3 is 12 residues long. CDR1 is DFQATT and CDR2 is SNEGSKA in the germline V gene (reference sequence). The CDR3 DNA sequence: TGCAGTGCCTTACAGGGGACAGATACGCAGTATTTT. Its protein product is CSALQGTDTQYF.

The V and J genes are TRBV7-8 and TRBJ2-3; D possibly matches TRBD1 or TRBD2 (5 bases each). CDR1 and CDR2 (germline): SGHVS, FQNEAQ. The CDR3 loop spans 18 amino acids. Deletions cut 2 bases from V and 3 bases from J, with 21 bases between. The CDR3 region is CASSLPTRQRGLTDTQYF. In nucleotides, the CDR3 is TGTGCCAGCAGCTTACCTACCAGACAGAGGGGTCTGACAGATACGCAGTATTTT.

The chain couples TRBV20-1 to TRBJ2-1, with D unresolved. Trimming stripped 6 bases from V and 1 base from J, with 7 bases between. This CDR3 contains 12 residues. Germline V gene lookup returns CDR1 DFQATT and CDR2 SNEGSKA (reference sequence). CDR3 sequence: CSAPDSYNEQFF. In nucleotides, the CDR3 is TGCAGTGCCCCTGATTCCTACAATGAGCAGTTCTTC.

This clonotype was observed a handful of times. The gene calls are TRBV2 and TRBJ2-4; possibly TRBD2 for D (5 bases). V was trimmed by 4 bases and J by 6 bases, leaving 7 bases between them. CDR1 is SNHLY, CDR2 FYNNEI, per germline. The CDR3 runs to 12 residues. CDR3: CASSGGRNIQYF. The CDR3 nucleotides are TGTGCCAGCAGTGGTGGGAGAAACATTCAGTACTTC.

The chain carries TRBV6-5 and TRBJ2-7; maybe TRBD1 (6 bases). V was clipped by 4 bases and J by 0 bases, with 10 bases between them. The CDR3 length is 14 residues. Germline loops: CDR1 MNHEY, CDR2 SVGAGI. CDR3 loop: CASSSRGSSYEQYF. The CDR3 DNA reads as TGTGCCAGCAGTTCGAGGGGGAGCTCCTACGAGCAGTACTTC.

This clonotype was observed at least ten times. V is TRBV20-1 and J is TRBJ2-7, with 9 bases aligning to TRBD2. Looked up from germline, CDR1 is DFQATT and CDR2 is SNEGSKA (reference sequence). The CDR3 totals 14 residues. V was pared by 0 bases and J by 1 base, with 1 base of the junction left unmatched. CDR3 DNA: TGCAGTGCTAGAGAAGCGGGAGGTTCCTACGAGCAGTACTTC. Its protein product is CSAREAGGSYEQYF.

The sample holds many counts of this clonotype. This chain uses TRBV4-3 with TRBJ1-1; unclear D gene. This CDR3 has 15 residues. In germline, CDR1 is LGHNA, CDR2 YSLEER. Trimming shortened V by 0 bases and J by 0 bases, and 8 bases separated the two germline ends. The CDR3 DNA sequence: TGCGCCAGCAGCCAAGATTCCGGCATGAACACTGAAGCTTTCTTT. Its protein product is CASSQDSGMNTEAFF.

V gene TRBV6-2 or TRBV6-3 combines with J gene TRBJ2-7; TRBD1 matches 8 bases. Germline V gene lookup returns CDR1 MNHEY and CDR2 SVGEGT. The CDR3 is 17 residues long. V lost 0 bases to trimming and J lost 2 bases; unmatched junction nucleotides: 9. The CDR3 here is CASSYSNPADRAYEQYF. DNA of the CDR3: TGTGCCAGCAGTTACTCCAACCCAGCGGACAGGGCCTACGAGCAGTACTTC.

Here the CDR3 DNA reads TGTGCCAGCATTGGGGTGGCCACAGATACGCAGTATTTT. Protein sequence: CASIGVATDTQYF. This sequence joins TRBV28 and TRBJ2-3; no clear D. Germline loops: CDR1 MDHEN, CDR2 SYDVKM. CDR3 length equals 13 residues. Trimming stripped 7 bases from V and 2 bases from J, with 10 bases between.

This clonotype was observed a few times. This sequence joins TRBV27 and TRBJ2-5; a possible D gene is TRBD2 (5 bases). The CDR3 is 14 residues long. V lost 4 bases and J 5 bases, leaving 14 bases between the germline ends. The germline V gene has CDR1 MNHEY and CDR2 SMNVEV (reference sequence). The CDR3 DNA follows: TGTGCCAGCAGTTCACTAGGAGTCCGGGAGACCCAGTACTTC. As protein: CASSSLGVRETQYF.

This chain links TRBV12-3 or TRBV12-4 with TRBJ1-3; D gene uncertain. The CDR3 has 16 amino acids. V lost 5 bases and J 0 bases, leaving 14 bases between the germline ends. Written as DNA, the CDR3 is TGTGCCAGCAGTCCCCTTACGGCCAGCTCTGGAAACACCATATATTTT. This translates into CASSPLTASSGNTIYF.

This clonotype was seen many times. The gene calls are TRBV2 and TRBJ1-1; 7 nucleotides agree with TRBD1. CDR3 size: 13 residues. Germline values: CDR1 SNHLY, CDR2 FYNNEI. With 6 bases clipped from V and 1 base from J, the junction kept 2 bases outside the gene matches. The CDR3 nucleotides read TGTGCCAGCAGCCAGGGGGAGAACACTGAAGCTTTCTTT. Translating gives CASSQGENTEAFF.

This clonotype was detected many times. V and J are TRBV20-1 and TRBJ2-7; 8 bases line up with TRBD2. V gave up 3 bases and J gave up 6 bases; unmatched junction bases: 10. Germline CDR1 DFQATT, CDR2 SNEGSKA (reference sequence). CDR3 length: 14 residues. In DNA, the CDR3 is TGCAGTGCTAGGGGCCCGGGACTAGTATCCGAGCAGTACTTC. Protein: CSARGPGLVSEQYF.

This clonotype was counted only a few times. This sequence joins TRBV4-3 and TRBJ2-3, with unresolved D. With 0 bases removed from V and 2 bases from J, the gap between germline ends came to 6 bases. The germline gives CDR1 LGHNA, CDR2 YSLEER. The CDR3 runs to 14 residues. The DNA for the CDR3 is TGCGCCAGCAGCCAAGAACCGGCCACAGATACGCAGTATTTT. This sequence encodes CASSQEPATDTQYF.

The rearrangement links TRBV5-1 to TRBJ2-1, with 7 bases matching TRBD2. Germline-derived CDR1 and CDR2 are SGHRS and YFSETQ. CDR3 length equals 16 residues. The ends lost 2 bases at V and 1 base at J; junction bases unmatched: 6. Here the CDR3 DNA reads TGCGCCAGCAGCTTAACAGCGGGAATATCCTACAATGAGCAGTTCTTC. Its protein is CASSLTAGISYNEQFF.

This clonotype has at least ten counts. The chain has TRBV7-8 and TRBJ2-1; TRBD2 matches at 9 bases. The CDR3 is 18 residues long. Germline V CDR1 and CDR2: SGHVS, FQNEAQ. Trimming took 1 base from V and 5 from J; bases not matched to a gene: 12. The CDR3 sequence is CASSLESSWLAGNNEQFF. CDR3 DNA: TGTGCCAGCAGCTTAGAATCCTCGTGGCTAGCGGGGAACAATGAGCAGTTCTTC.

This clonotype was observed a few times. The chain employs TRBV7-2 and TRBJ2-5, with 13 bases fitting TRBD2. This CDR3 has 17 amino acids. The trim removed 5 bases at V and 5 bases at J, leaving 11 bases unmatched. Germline CDR1 SGHTA, CDR2 FQGNSA. CDR3 sequence (DNA): TGTGCCAGCAGCACGCTGACTAGCGGGGGGCGCCTGGAGACCCAGTACTTC. This translates into CASSTLTSGGRLETQYF.

This chain joins TRBV3-1 and TRBJ2-1; 7 bases agree with TRBD1. Germline V lookup: CDR1 LGHDT, CDR2 YNNKEL (reference sequence). With 4 bases clipped from V and 0 bases from J, the junction kept 6 bases outside the gene matches. This CDR3 spans 16 amino acids. In DNA, the CDR3 is TGTGCCAGCAGCCCGGTAAGGACAGGCTCCTACAATGAGCAGTTCTTC. Amino acids: CASSPVRTGSYNEQFF.

This chain joins TRBV6-2 or TRBV6-3 and TRBJ2-7, with D uncertain. The germline V gene has CDR1 MNHEY and CDR2 SVGEGT. With 10 bases removed from V and 3 bases from J, the gap between germline ends came to 16 bases. The CDR3 length is 13 residues. The CDR3 loop is CATLDDFSYEQYF. The CDR3 region has the DNA TGTGCCACCCTGGACGACTTCAGCTACGAGCAGTACTTC.

The chain uses TRBV5-1 and TRBJ2-7, with 11 bases aligning to TRBD1. Germline loops: CDR1 SGHRS, CDR2 YFSETQ. The CDR3 is made up of 14 amino acids. V lost 0 bases, J lost 6 bases, and 2 bases stayed unmatched. CDR3 protein: CASSLVGTGGEQYF. CDR3 nucleotides: TGCGCCAGCAGCTTGGTGGGGACAGGGGGCGAGCAGTACTTC.

This clonotype was found a few times. V usage is TRBV5-1 and J usage is TRBJ2-3; the D is unclear. This CDR3 has 15 amino acids. Germline V CDR1 and CDR2: SGHRS, YFSETQ. The V gene lost 0 bases and the J gene lost 1 base, with 9 bases spanning the gap. The CDR3: CASSLEGSGTDTQYF. The CDR3 DNA reads TGCGCCAGCAGCTTGGAGGGATCGGGCACAGATACGCAGTATTTT.

The chain couples TRBV6-2 or TRBV6-3 to TRBJ1-5; 12 positions agree with TRBD1. CDR3 length equals 18 residues. The germline V gene encodes CDR1 MNHEY and CDR2 SVGEGT. Trimming cost V 6 bases and J 3 bases; bases outside gene matches: 12. This CDR3 reads CASRDPGQGAPNNQPQHF. CDR3 DNA sequence: TGTGCCAGCAGAGATCCGGGACAGGGGGCCCCTAACAATCAGCCCCAGCATTTT.

The chain couples TRBV18 to TRBJ1-1; the D is unclear. Germline V gene lookup returns CDR1 KGHSH and CDR2 LQKENI. Trimming removed 3 bases from V and 3 bases from J, with 8 bases in between. This CDR3 has 13 residues. This CDR3 is CASSPNSHTEAFF. For the CDR3, the DNA is TGTGCCAGCTCACCTAACAGTCACACTGAAGCTTTCTTT.

The chain couples TRBV6-2 or TRBV6-3 to TRBJ1-6; no clear D gene. The ends were cut back, 4 bases at V and 9 bases at J, with 10 bases in the middle. The CDR3 consists of 13 residues. Germline CDR1 MNHEY, CDR2 SVGEGT. The CDR3 protein is CASSSVQSSPLHF. CDR3 DNA sequence: TGTGCCAGCAGTTCGGTCCAGTCTTCACCCCTCCACTTT.

This clonotype occurred a few times. The J gene is TRBJ2-1, the V gene TRBV5-5; D is uncertain. Germline CDR1 SGHKS, CDR2 YYEKEE (reference sequence). The CDR3 loop spans 14 amino acids. Trimming shortened V by 0 bases and J by 8 bases, and 12 bases separated the two germline ends. The CDR3 DNA follows: TGTGCCAGCAGCTTGGCGTCTCGTTCCTATGAGCAGTTCTTC. Translated, it gives CASSLASRSYEQFF.

This clonotype has more than one count but fewer than ten. This chain joins TRBV20-1 and TRBJ2-7; D gene unclear. The CDR3 is 14 residues long. The V and J ends lost 6 bases and 3 bases respectively, with 18 bases between them. CDR1 is DFQATT, CDR2 SNEGSKA, per germline (reference sequence). This CDR3 reads CSATDTSVFYEQYF. Here the CDR3 DNA reads TGCAGTGCGACCGACACGTCTGTCTTCTACGAGCAGTACTTC.

The genes are TRBV5-1 and TRBJ2-5, with TRBD2 matching 7 bases. CDR3 size: 15 residues. V dropped 1 base and J dropped 6; count of bases not matched to a gene: 9. Per germline, CDR1 SGHRS and CDR2 YFSETQ. Written as DNA, the CDR3 is TGCGCCAGCAGCTTGTCTAGCGGAGCTCCTAAGACCCAGTACTTC. Encoded protein: CASSLSSGAPKTQYF.

The chain joins TRBV24-1 to TRBJ2-5, with D perhaps matching TRBD1 or TRBD2 (5 bases each). Germline loops: CDR1 KGHDR, CDR2 SFDVKD. Trimming removed 4 bases from V and 3 bases from J, with 20 bases in between. The CDR3 runs 17 residues. This CDR3 reads CATSDGSVPWGKETQYF. The CDR3 coding sequence is TGTGCCACCAGTGACGGGTCGGTTCCCTGGGGGAAAGAGACCCAGTACTTC.

This clonotype was seen a handful of times. The V call is TRBV5-1, the J call TRBJ2-7; TRBD1 might be the D (6 bases). The germline CDR1 and CDR2 sequences are SGHRS and YFSETQ. The V end was cut by 4 bases, the J end by 0 bases, with 17 bases between. This CDR3 has 16 amino acids. The chain's CDR3 is CASSLAGTQVSYEQYF. CDR3 DNA sequence: TGCGCCAGCAGCCTAGCCGGGACACAGGTCTCCTACGAGCAGTACTTC.